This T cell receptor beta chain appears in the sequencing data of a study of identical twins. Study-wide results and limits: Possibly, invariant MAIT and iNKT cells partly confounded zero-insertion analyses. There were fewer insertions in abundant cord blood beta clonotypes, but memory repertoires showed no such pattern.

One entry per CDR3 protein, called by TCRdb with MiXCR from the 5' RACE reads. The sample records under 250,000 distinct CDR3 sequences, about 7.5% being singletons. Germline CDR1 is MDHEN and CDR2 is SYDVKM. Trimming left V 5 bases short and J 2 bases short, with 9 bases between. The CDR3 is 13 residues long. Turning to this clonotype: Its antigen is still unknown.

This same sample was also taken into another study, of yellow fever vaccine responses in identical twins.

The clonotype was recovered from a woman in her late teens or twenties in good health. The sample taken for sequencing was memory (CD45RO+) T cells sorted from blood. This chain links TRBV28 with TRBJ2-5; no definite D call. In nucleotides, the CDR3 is TGTGCCAGCAGTGTCGGCAGTCAAGAGACCCAGTACTTC. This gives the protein CASSVGSQETQYF.